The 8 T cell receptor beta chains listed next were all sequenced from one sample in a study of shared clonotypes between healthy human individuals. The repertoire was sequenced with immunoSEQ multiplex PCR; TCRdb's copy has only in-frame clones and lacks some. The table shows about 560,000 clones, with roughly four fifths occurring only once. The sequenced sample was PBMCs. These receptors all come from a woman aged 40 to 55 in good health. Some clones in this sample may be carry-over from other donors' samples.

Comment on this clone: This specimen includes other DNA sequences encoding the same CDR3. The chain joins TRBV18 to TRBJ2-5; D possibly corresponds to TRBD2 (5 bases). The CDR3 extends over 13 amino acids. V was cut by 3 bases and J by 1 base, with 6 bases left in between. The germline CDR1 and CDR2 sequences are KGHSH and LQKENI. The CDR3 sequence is CASSPSGQETQYF. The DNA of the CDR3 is TGTGCCAGCTCACCGAGCGGCCAAGAGACCCAGTACTTC.

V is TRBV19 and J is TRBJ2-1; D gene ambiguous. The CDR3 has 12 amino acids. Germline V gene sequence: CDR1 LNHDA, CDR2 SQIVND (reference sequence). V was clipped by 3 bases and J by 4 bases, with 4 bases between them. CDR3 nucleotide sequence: TGTGCCAGTAGTATCCTATACAATGAGCAGTTCTTC. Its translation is CASSILYNEQFF.

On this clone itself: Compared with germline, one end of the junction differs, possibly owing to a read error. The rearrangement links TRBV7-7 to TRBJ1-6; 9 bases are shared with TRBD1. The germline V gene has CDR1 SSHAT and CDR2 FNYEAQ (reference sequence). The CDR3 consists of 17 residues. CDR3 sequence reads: CASSAGTGFSYGSPLHF. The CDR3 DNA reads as TGTGCTAGCAGCGCCGGGACAGGGTTCAGTTATGGTTCACCCCTCCACTTT.

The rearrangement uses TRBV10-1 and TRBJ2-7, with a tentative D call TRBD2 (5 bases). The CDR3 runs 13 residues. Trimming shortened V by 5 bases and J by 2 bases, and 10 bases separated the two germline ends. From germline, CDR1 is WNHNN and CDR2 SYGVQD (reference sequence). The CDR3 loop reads CASSSSGTYEQYF. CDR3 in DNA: TGCGCCAGCAGTAGCAGCGGAACCTACGAGCAGTACTTC.

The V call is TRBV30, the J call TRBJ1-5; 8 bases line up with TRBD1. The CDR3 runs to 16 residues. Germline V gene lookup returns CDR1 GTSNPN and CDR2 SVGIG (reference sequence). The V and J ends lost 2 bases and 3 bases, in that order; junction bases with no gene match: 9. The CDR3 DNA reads TGTGCCTGGAGTAGGTCGGGACAGGCTTACAATCAGCCCCAGCATTTT. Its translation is CAWSRSGQAYNQPQHF.

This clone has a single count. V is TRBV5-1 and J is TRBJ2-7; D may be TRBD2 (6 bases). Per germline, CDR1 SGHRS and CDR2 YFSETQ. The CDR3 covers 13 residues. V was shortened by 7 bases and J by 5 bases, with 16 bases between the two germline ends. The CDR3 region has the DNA TGCGCCAGCGGCCCGGGGGTTGGAAACGAGCAGTACTTC. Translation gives CASGPGVGNEQYF.

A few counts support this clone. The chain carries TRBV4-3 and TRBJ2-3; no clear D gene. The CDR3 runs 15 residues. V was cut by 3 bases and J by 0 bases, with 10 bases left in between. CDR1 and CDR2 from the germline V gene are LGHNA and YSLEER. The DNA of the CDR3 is TGCGCCAGCAGCCAGAGCCCATATAGCACAGATACGCAGTATTTT. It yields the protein CASSQSPYSTDTQYF.

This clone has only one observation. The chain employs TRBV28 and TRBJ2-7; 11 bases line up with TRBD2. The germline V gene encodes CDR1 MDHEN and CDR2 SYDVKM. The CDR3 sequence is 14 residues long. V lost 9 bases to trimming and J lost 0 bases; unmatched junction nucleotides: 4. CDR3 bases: TGTGCCAGTCTAGCGGGGGGTTCCTCCTACGAGCAGTACTTC. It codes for CASLAGGSSYEQYF.